This T cell receptor beta chain appears in the sequencing data of a study of blood T cells in healthy people across ages. General study findings and limits: Older age went with lower TCR beta diversity per million T cells, in a roughly linear way.

The people who gave samples were healthy Caucasians from Russia, aged roughly 6 to 100. CDR3 length: 12 residues. Germline V CDR1 and CDR2: SGHTA, FQGNSA. In the case of this clonotype: The antigen remains undetermined. The junction differs from germline at one of its ends, possibly a read error.

It was with a sample-barcoded 5' primer and a J-beta primer mix that a second PCR of roughly 6 to 11 cycles was run. TCRdb reprocessed the 5' RACE reads via MiXCR and lists one record per CDR3 protein. The sample has about a million distinct CDR3 sequences, roughly 48% seen once; the top ten hold roughly 13%. The sequence was collected from a man aged 25 to 40 in good health. The chain has TRBV7-2 and TRBJ2-1; 7 nucleotides line up with TRBD2. The specimen sequenced was blood. For the CDR3, the DNA is TGTGCCAGCATCTTATGGGGGGGTATTAAGTTCTTC. Amino acid sequence: CASILWGGIKFF.